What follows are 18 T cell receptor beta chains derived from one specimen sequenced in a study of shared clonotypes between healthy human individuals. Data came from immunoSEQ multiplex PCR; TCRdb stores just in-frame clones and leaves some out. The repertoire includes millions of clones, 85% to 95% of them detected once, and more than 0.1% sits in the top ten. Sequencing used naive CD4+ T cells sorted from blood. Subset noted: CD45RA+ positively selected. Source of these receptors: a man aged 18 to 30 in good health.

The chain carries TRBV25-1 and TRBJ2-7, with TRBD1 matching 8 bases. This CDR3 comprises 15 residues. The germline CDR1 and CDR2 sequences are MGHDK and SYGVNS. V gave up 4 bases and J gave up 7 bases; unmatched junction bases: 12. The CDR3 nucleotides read TGTGCCAGCAGTGGGACAGGGTCGATTGGAGGGGAGCAGTACTTC. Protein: CASSGTGSIGGEQYF.

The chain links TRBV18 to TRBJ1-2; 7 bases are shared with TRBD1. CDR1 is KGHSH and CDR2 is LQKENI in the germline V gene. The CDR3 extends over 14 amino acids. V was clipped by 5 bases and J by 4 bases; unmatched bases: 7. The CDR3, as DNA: TGTGCCAGCTCAACGGGGACAGAAGGCTATGGCTACACCTTC. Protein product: CASSTGTEGYGYTF.

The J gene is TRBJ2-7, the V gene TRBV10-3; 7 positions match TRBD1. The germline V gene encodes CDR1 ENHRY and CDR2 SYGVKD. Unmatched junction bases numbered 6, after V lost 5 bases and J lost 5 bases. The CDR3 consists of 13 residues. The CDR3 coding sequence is TGTGCCATCAGTCCACAGGGGAGCCACGAGCAGTACTTC. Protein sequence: CAISPQGSHEQYF.

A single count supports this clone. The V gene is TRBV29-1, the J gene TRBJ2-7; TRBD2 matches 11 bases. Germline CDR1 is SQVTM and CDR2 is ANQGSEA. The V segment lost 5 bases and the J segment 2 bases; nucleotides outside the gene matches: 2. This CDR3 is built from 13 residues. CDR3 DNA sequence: TGCAGCGTTCCTAGCGGGGGGACCTACGAGCAGTACTTC. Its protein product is CSVPSGGTYEQYF.

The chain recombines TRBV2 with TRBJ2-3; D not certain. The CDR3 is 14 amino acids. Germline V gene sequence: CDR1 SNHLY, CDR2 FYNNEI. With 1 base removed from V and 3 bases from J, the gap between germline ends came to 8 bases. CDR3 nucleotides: TGTGCCAGCAGTGAAGACTCTTTAACAGATACGCAGTATTTT. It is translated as CASSEDSLTDTQYF.

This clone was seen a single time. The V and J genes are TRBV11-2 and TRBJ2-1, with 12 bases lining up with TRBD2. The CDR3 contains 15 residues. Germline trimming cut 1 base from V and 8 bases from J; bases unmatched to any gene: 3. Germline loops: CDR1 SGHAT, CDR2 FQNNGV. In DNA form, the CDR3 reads TGTGCCAGCAGCTTAGGGACTAGCGGGAAAGATGAGCAGTTCTTC. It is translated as CASSLGTSGKDEQFF.

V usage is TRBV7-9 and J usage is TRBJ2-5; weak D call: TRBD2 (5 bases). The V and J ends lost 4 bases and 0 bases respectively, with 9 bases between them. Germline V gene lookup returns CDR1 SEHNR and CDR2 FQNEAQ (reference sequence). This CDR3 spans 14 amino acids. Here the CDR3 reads CASSSPADQETQYF. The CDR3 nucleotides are TGTGCCAGCAGCTCTCCAGCGGACCAAGAGACCCAGTACTTC.

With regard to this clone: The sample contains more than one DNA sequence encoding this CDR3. The CDR3 loop reads CASSLEFYEQYF. CDR3 nucleotide sequence: TGTGCCAGCAGCTTAGAATTCTACGAGCAGTACTTC. The chain links TRBV7-2 to TRBJ2-7; D remains unclear. V lost 1 base and J 3 bases, leaving 4 bases between the germline ends. This CDR3 has 12 amino acids. Germline assignment: CDR1 SGHTA and CDR2 FQGNSA.

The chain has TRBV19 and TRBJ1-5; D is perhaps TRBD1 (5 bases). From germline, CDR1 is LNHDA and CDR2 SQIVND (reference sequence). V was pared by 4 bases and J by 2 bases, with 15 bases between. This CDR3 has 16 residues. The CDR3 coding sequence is TGTGCCAGTAGTACCACTTGGGGGGGAGGCAATCAGCCCCAGCATTTT. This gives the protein CASSTTWGGGNQPQHF. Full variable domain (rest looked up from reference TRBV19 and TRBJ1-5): DGGITQSPKYLFRKEGQNVTLSCEQNLNHDAMYWYRQDPGQGLRLIYYSQIVNDFQKGDIAEGYSVSREKKESFPLTVTSAQKNPTAFYLCASSTTWGGGNQPQHFGDGTRLSIL.

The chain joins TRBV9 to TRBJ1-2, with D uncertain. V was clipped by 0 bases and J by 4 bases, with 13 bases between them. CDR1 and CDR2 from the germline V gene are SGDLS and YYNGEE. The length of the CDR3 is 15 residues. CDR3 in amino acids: CASSVASGSVYGYTF. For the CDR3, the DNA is TGTGCCAGCAGCGTAGCTAGCGGGTCGGTCTATGGCTACACCTTC. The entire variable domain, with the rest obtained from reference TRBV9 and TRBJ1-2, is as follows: DSGVTQTPKHLITATGQRVTLRCSPRSGDLSVYWYQQSLDQGLQFLIQYYNGEERAKGNILERFSAQQFPDLHSELNLSSLELGDSALYFCASSVASGSVYGYTFGSGTRLTVV.

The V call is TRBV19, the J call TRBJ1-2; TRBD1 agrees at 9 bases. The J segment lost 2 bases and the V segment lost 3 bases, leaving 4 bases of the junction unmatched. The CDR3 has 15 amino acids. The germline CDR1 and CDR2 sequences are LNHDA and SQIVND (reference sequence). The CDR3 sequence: CASSISTGGNYGYTF. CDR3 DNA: TGTGCCAGTAGTATCTCGACAGGGGGGAACTATGGCTACACCTTC. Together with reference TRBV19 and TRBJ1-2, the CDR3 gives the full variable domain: DGGITQSPKYLFRKEGQNVTLSCEQNLNHDAMYWYRQDPGQGLRLIYYSQIVNDFQKGDIAEGYSVSREKKESFPLTVTSAQKNPTAFYLCASSISTGGNYGYTFGSGTRLTVV.

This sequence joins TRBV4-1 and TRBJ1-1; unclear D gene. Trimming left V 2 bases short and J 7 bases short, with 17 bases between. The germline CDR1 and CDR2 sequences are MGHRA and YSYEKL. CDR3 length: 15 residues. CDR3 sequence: CASSQHSFGPGEAFF. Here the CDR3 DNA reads TGCGCCAGCAGCCAACACAGCTTTGGGCCTGGTGAAGCTTTCTTT.

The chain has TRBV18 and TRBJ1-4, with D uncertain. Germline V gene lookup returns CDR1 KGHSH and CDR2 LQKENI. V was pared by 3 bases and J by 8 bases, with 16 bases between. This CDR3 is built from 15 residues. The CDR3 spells CASSPIGQATEKLFF. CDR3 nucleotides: TGTGCCAGCTCACCGATCGGGCAGGCCACGGAAAAACTGTTTTTT.

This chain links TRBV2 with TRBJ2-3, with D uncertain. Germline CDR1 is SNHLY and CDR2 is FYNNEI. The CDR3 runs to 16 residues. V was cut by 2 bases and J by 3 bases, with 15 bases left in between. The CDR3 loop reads CASSEFPLLGTDTQYF. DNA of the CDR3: TGTGCCAGCAGTGAATTTCCACTCCTTGGGACAGATACGCAGTATTTT.

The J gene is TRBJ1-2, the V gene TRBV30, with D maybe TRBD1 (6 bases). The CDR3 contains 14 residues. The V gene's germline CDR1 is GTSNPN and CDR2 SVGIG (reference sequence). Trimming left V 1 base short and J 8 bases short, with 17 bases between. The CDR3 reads CAWSADRWIRGYTF. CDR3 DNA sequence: TGTGCCTGGAGTGCGGACAGATGGATTAGAGGCTACACCTTC. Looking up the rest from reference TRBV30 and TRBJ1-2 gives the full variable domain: SQTIHQWPATLVQPVGSPLSLECTVEGTSNPNLYWYRQAAGRGLQLLFYSVGIGQISSEVPQNLSASRPQDRQFILSSKKLLLSDSGFYLCAWSADRWIRGYTFGSGTRLTVV.

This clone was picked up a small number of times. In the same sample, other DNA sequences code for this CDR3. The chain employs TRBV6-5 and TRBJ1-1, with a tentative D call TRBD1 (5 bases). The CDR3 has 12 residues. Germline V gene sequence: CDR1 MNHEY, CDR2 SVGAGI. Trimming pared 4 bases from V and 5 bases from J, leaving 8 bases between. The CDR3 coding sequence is TGTGCCAGCAGTTCTACAGGAACTGAAGCTTTCTTT. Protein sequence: CASSSTGTEAFF.

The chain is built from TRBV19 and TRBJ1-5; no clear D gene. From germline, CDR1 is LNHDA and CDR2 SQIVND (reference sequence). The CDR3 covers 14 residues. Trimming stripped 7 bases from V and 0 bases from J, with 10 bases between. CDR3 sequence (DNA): TGTGCCAGTACCACGTCTTTTAGCAATCAGCCCCAGCATTTT. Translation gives CASTTSFSNQPQHF.

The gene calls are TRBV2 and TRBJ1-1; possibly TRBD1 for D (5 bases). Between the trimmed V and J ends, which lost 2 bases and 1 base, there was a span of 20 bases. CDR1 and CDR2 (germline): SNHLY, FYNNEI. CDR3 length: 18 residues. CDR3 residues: CASSERSLRALGNTEAFF. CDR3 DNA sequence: TGTGCCAGCAGTGAAAGGTCCCTCAGGGCACTAGGGAACACTGAAGCTTTCTTT. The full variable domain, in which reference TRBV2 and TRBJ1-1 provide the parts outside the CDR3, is EPEVTQTPSHQVTQMGQEVILRCVPISNHLYFYWYRQILGQKVEFLVSFYNNEISEKSEIFDDQFSVERPDGSNFTLKIRSTKLEDSAMYFCASSERSLRALGNTEAFFGQGTRLTVV.